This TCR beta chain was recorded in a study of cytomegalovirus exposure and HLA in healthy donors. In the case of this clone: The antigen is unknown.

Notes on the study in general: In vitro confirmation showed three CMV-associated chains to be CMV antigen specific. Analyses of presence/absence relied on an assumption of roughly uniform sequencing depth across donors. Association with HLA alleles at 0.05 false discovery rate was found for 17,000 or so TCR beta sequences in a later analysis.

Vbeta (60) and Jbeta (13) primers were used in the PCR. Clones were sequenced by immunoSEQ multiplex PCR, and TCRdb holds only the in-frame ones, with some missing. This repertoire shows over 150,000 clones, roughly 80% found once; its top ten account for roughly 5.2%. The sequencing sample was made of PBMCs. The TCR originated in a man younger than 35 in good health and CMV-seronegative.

The CDR3 bases are TGTGCCAGCAGTCCCTCTGACAGGGTATGGTACGAGCAGTACTTC. This gives the protein CASSPSDRVWYEQYF. The chain employs TRBV28 and TRBJ2-7; the match to TRBD1 covers 7 bases. This CDR3 has 15 amino acids. With V trimmed by 5 bases and J by 4 bases, 11 bases remained unmatched. Looked up from germline, CDR1 is MDHEN and CDR2 is SYDVKM.